The 19 T cell receptor beta chains below were found in one sample sequenced in a study of identical twins. From the 5' RACE reads, TCRdb called clonotypes with MiXCR, one entry per CDR3 protein. The sample lists about 530,000 distinct CDR3 sequences, approximately 20% occurring once. This sample was also put to use in a study of yellow fever vaccine responses in identical twins.

Sequencing input: CD4+ T cells sorted from blood. The receptors were sampled from a woman younger than 30 in good health.

The chain employs TRBV24-1 and TRBJ2-2; the D is unclear. The CDR3 is made up of 13 amino acids. The V gene lost 8 bases and the J gene lost 1 base, with 7 bases spanning the gap. CDR1 is KGHDR, CDR2 SFDVKD, per germline. CDR3 DNA: TGTGCCACCATGGACGGGAACACCGGGGAGCTGTTTTTT. Translation: CATMDGNTGELFF.

The sample holds a few counts of this clonotype. The CDR3 loop reads CASSPHAVGLRNEQFF. The CDR3 nucleotides are TGTGCCAGCAGCCCACATGCTGTGGGCCTAAGGAATGAGCAGTTCTTC. The chain couples TRBV14 to TRBJ2-1; no firm D call. Germline values: CDR1 SGHDN, CDR2 FVKESK. The CDR3 runs 16 residues. Trimming cost V 4 bases and J 7 bases, with 20 bases left between them. The complete variable domain, with remaining parts taken from reference TRBV14 and TRBJ2-1, reads EAGVTQFPSHSVIEKGQTVTLRCDPISGHDNLYWYRRVMGKEIKFLLHFVKESKQDESGMPNNRFLAERTGGTYSTLKVQPAELEDSGVYFCASSPHAVGLRNEQFFGPGTRLTVL.

This clonotype came up a few times. V usage is TRBV25-1 and J usage is TRBJ1-2, with 10 positions matching TRBD1. The CDR3 totals 16 residues. The V gene's germline CDR1 is MGHDK and CDR2 SYGVNS. V lost 6 bases and J lost 4; bases outside the gene matches: 11. CDR3 sequence (DNA): TGTGCCAGCAGCCGAATTGGGACAGGGGATGTCTATGGCTACACCTTC. Protein sequence: CASSRIGTGDVYGYTF.

V is TRBV28 and J is TRBJ2-6; possibly TRBD2 for D (5 bases). The CDR3 is 14 amino acids. Germline assignment: CDR1 MDHEN and CDR2 SYDVKM. The ends were cut back, 10 bases at V and 2 bases at J, with 12 bases in the middle. CDR3 sequence reads: CAIAQEAGANVLTF. CDR3 sequence (DNA): TGTGCCATAGCGCAGGAGGCTGGGGCCAACGTCCTGACTTTC.

This chain links TRBV3-1 with TRBJ2-4; no clear D gene. The CDR3 has 13 amino acids. Germline lookup yields CDR1 LGHDT and CDR2 YNNKEL (reference sequence). The V gene lost 1 base and the J gene lost 4 bases, with 5 bases spanning the gap. The CDR3 DNA reads TGTGCCAGCAGCCAAGGAAGAAAAAACATTCAGTACTTC. Amino acids: CASSQGRKNIQYF.

This clonotype showed up just once. The chain joins TRBV5-6 to TRBJ2-3; possible D gene TRBD2, 5 bases. The CDR3 is made up of 15 amino acids. Per germline, CDR1 SGHDT and CDR2 YYEEEE. Trimming removed 0 bases at V and 1 base at J, with 9 bases between. The CDR3, as DNA: TGTGCCAGCAGCTTGGGAGGGTGGGGCACAGATACGCAGTATTTT. As protein: CASSLGGWGTDTQYF.

This chain joins TRBV29-1 and TRBJ2-1, with TRBD1 identical over 7 bases. The trim removed 4 bases at V and 9 bases at J, leaving 9 bases unmatched. Germline V CDR1 and CDR2: SQVTM, ANQGSEA. CDR3 size: 13 residues. The CDR3 sequence: CSVGRDSLGEQFF. DNA of the CDR3: TGCAGCGTTGGCCGGGACAGCCTCGGTGAGCAGTTCTTC.

A few counts support this clonotype. The CDR3 DNA follows: TGTGCCAGCAGGGAACTAGCGGGACCCACAGATACGCAGTATTTT. As protein: CASRELAGPTDTQYF. V and J are TRBV2 and TRBJ2-3, with 10 bases identical to TRBD2. J was trimmed by 2 bases and V by 6 bases; bases with no gene match: 5. The CDR3 runs 15 residues. Per germline, CDR1 SNHLY and CDR2 FYNNEI. The full variable domain, its missing parts supplied by reference TRBV2 and TRBJ2-3, is EPEVTQTPSHQVTQMGQEVILRCVPISNHLYFYWYRQILGQKVEFLVSFYNNEISEKSEIFDDQFSVERPDGSNFTLKIRSTKLEDSAMYFCASRELAGPTDTQYFGPGTRLTVL.

The CDR3 protein is CASSPGLAGVSSYEQYF. The CDR3 DNA is TGTGCCAGCAGCCCGGGACTAGCGGGAGTTTCCTCCTACGAGCAGTACTTC. The chain uses TRBV12-3 or TRBV12-4 and TRBJ2-7; 14 bases line up with TRBD2. The CDR3 is 17 amino acids. V shed 6 bases, J shed 0 bases, and the junction held 7 bases outside the gene matches.

The chain uses TRBV24-1 and TRBJ2-1, with 9 bases fitting TRBD2. The J segment lost 6 bases and the V segment lost 7 bases, leaving 12 bases of the junction unmatched. Germline CDR1 is KGHDR and CDR2 is SFDVKD. This CDR3 spans 16 amino acids. CDR3 bases: TGTGCCACCAGCCCCGATCGGGGCGGGAGGGTCAATGAGCAGTTCTTC. Its translation is CATSPDRGGRVNEQFF.

This clonotype has a handful of counts. The rearrangement links TRBV10-3 to TRBJ2-3; 11 bases align to TRBD2. CDR1 ENHRY and CDR2 SYGVKD come from the germline V gene. The V segment lost 4 bases and the J segment 2 bases; nucleotides outside the gene matches: 5. CDR3 length: 16 amino acids. The CDR3 loop is CAISAGLAENTDTQYF. The CDR3 region has the DNA TGTGCCATCAGTGCGGGACTAGCGGAGAACACAGATACGCAGTATTTT.

The chain has TRBV12-5 and TRBJ2-2; TRBD2 matches at 9 bases. Germline V gene sequence: CDR1 LGHNT, CDR2 FRNRAP. The CDR3 loop spans 17 amino acids. Losses at the gene ends were 0 bases for V and 3 bases for J; bases not matched to a gene: 5. This CDR3 is CASGLVQIAGDTGELFF. The DNA of the CDR3 is TGTGCTAGTGGTTTGGTACAGATAGCGGGAGACACCGGGGAGCTGTTTTTT. The variable domain in full, with the rest retrieved from reference TRBV12-5 and TRBJ2-2, is DARVTQTPRHKVTEMGQEVTMRCQPILGHNTVFWYRQTMMQGLELLAYFRNRAPLDDSGMPKDRFSAEMPDATLATLKIQPSEPRDSAVYFCASGLVQIAGDTGELFFGEGSRLTVL.

This clonotype was detected once. The V gene is TRBV29-1, the J gene TRBJ2-4; 15 positions match TRBD2. J gave up 7 bases and V 1 base, and 5 bases lay outside the gene matches. CDR3 size: 16 residues. CDR1 and CDR2 from the germline V gene are SQVTM and ANQGSEA. CDR3 DNA: TGCAGCGTTGAAGGCGGACTAGCGGGGGGGCCGAACATTCAGTACTTC. Amino acid sequence: CSVEGGLAGGPNIQYF. The entire variable domain, with the rest obtained from reference TRBV29-1 and TRBJ2-4, is as follows: SAVISQKPSRDICQRGTSLTIQCQVDSQVTMMFWYRQQPGQSLTLIATANQGSEATYESGFVIDKFPISRPNLTFSTLTVSNMSPEDSSIYLCSVEGGLAGGPNIQYFGAGTRLSVL.

The chain carries TRBV5-6 and TRBJ2-3; no firm D call. Germline CDR1 and CDR2: SGHDT and YYEEEE. The CDR3 totals 13 residues. Trimming pared 5 bases from V and 6 bases from J, leaving 13 bases between. As DNA, the CDR3 is TGTGCCAGCAGTGGAGCGAATAGGGATACGCAGTATTTT. Its translation is CASSGANRDTQYF. Full variable domain (outside the CDR3, taken from reference TRBV5-6 and TRBJ2-3): DAGVTQSPTHLIKTRGQQVTLRCSPKSGHDTVSWYQQALGQGPQFIFQYYEEEERQRGNFPDRFSGHQFPNYSSELNVNALLLGDSALYLCASSGANRDTQYFGPGTRLTVL.

This clonotype was counted only a few times. The rearrangement uses TRBV20-1 and TRBJ1-6, with TRBD1 identical over 11 bases. Germline V lookup: CDR1 DFQATT, CDR2 SNEGSKA (reference sequence). After removal of 6 bases from V and 7 bases from J, the junction contained 2 bases not matched to a gene. CDR3 size: 13 residues. Here the CDR3 DNA reads TGCAGTGCCGGGACAGGGGGAAATTCACCCCTCCACTTT. Residues: CSAGTGGNSPLHF.

This sequence joins TRBV29-1 and TRBJ2-7; 10 bases line up with TRBD2. V shed 4 bases, J shed 8 bases, and the junction held 11 bases outside the gene matches. This CDR3 spans 14 amino acids. Per germline, CDR1 SQVTM and CDR2 ANQGSEA. CDR3 sequence: CSVASGSTVYQQYF. As DNA, the CDR3 is TGCAGCGTTGCTAGCGGGAGTACTGTGTACCAGCAGTACTTC.

This clonotype was seen a few times. The V call is TRBV4-1, the J call TRBJ1-1; 7 nucleotides align to TRBD1. CDR1 MGHRA and CDR2 YSYEKL come from the germline V gene. The CDR3 has 15 amino acids. V shed 1 base and J 6 bases; nucleotides not matched to a gene: 8. The CDR3 coding sequence is TGCGCCAGCAGCCAAGTCGGCAGGGGGAATCCTGAAGCTTTCTTT. It is translated as CASSQVGRGNPEAFF.

This clonotype was observed a handful of times. This chain joins TRBV4-1 and TRBJ2-5; tentative D call: TRBD2 (6 bases). The CDR3 spans 15 residues. With 6 bases removed from V and 5 bases from J, the gap between germline ends came to 19 bases. Germline CDR1 and CDR2: MGHRA and YSYEKL. CDR3 in amino acids: CASSPRLVVAETQYF. Written as DNA, the CDR3 is TGCGCCAGCAGTCCCCGACTAGTTGTAGCGGAGACCCAGTACTTC.

The genes are TRBV27 and TRBJ2-3; 7 nucleotides match TRBD1. From germline, CDR1 is MNHEY and CDR2 SMNVEV (reference sequence). V shed 7 bases, J shed 8 bases, and the junction held 9 bases outside the gene matches. The CDR3 runs to 13 residues. The CDR3 is CASKKPGQATQYF. The CDR3 DNA follows: TGTGCCAGCAAGAAACCTGGACAGGCTACGCAGTATTTT.